Presented here are 31 T cell receptor beta chains from one specimen sequenced in a study of T cells in Graves' hyperthyroidism and ophthalmopathy (dated by TCRdb to the late 2010s). To prepare the library, multiplex PCR was applied. TCRdb names Illumina HiSeq 2000 as the instrument used. TCR beta CDR3 regions were amplified from RNA transcripts. For the first round of RT-PCR on the TCR CDR3, the HTBI primer set was used together with the Qiagen OneStep RT-PCR kit. TCRdb reprocessing: public reads trimmed at Q25 with fastp, clones called with MiXCR, in-frame beta chains kept. When rows share a CDR3 protein, they turn into one entry using the most common DNA and genes. The sample table contains nearly 600,000 distinct CDR3 sequences; only one count was recorded for more than 13% of them. About 7% of the sample goes to the ten largest clones. The sequencing input was blood. Receptors originate from a woman under 30 with Graves' ophthalmopathy.

This clonotype showed up just a few times. V usage is TRBV7-9 and J usage is TRBJ1-1; 7 nucleotides line up with TRBD1. The J segment lost 11 bases and the V segment lost 3 bases, leaving 9 bases of the junction unmatched. The CDR3 spans 13 residues. CDR1 SEHNR and CDR2 FQNEAQ come from the germline V gene (reference sequence). The CDR3 DNA sequence: TGTGCCAGCAGCTTGAGAGGGGGCTGGACGGCTTTCTTT. It is translated as CASSLRGGWTAFF.

This clonotype appeared many times. The chain recombines TRBV20-1 with TRBJ1-1; no reliable D call. With 0 bases removed from V and 1 base from J, the gap between germline ends came to 12 bases. There are 15 residues in the CDR3. Germline assignment: CDR1 DFQATT and CDR2 SNEGSKA (reference sequence). This CDR3 is CSARDFAHANTEAFF. CDR3 DNA: TGCAGTGCTAGAGATTTCGCCCATGCGAACACTGAAGCTTTCTTT.

V and J are TRBV20-1 and TRBJ2-1, with 8 bases matching TRBD1. Germline V gene sequence: CDR1 DFQATT, CDR2 SNEGSKA (reference sequence). CDR3 size: 14 residues. V was clipped by 2 bases and J by 10 bases; unmatched bases: 10. CDR3 residues: CSARPEGQGGEQFF. The CDR3 nucleotides are TGCAGTGCTAGACCCGAAGGACAGGGCGGGGAGCAGTTCTTC.

The chain joins TRBV6-1 to TRBJ2-1; TRBD1 or TRBD2 may be the D gene (6 bases each). V dropped 0 bases and J dropped 3 bases, with 12 bases sitting between them. CDR3 length: 16 amino acids. Germline V gene data show CDR1 as MNHNS and CDR2 as SASEGT. CDR3 sequence: CASSEANREVYNEQFF. The CDR3 DNA reads as TGTGCCAGCAGTGAAGCGAACAGGGAGGTCTACAATGAGCAGTTCTTC.

The chain uses TRBV24-1 and TRBJ2-3; TRBD1 agrees at 12 bases. V shed 4 bases and J 5 bases; nucleotides not matched to a gene: 12. This CDR3 contains 18 residues. CDR1 and CDR2 (germline): KGHDR, SFDVKD. CDR3 in DNA: TGTGCCACCAGTGACCCGGGACAGGGGGCTATGTCAGGAGATACGCAGTATTTT. Translated, it gives CATSDPGQGAMSGDTQYF.

This clonotype was counted at least ten times. V and J are TRBV12-3 or TRBV12-4 and TRBJ2-7; 8 bases align to TRBD1. Unmatched junction bases numbered 7, after V lost 2 bases and J lost 4 bases. The CDR3 is 15 amino acids. The CDR3 DNA reads as TGTGCCAGCAGTTTAAAGGCGGACAGGGTATACGAGCAGTACTTC. Translated: CASSLKADRVYEQYF.

The J gene is TRBJ1-5, the V gene TRBV20-1; D is unresolved. Germline CDR1 is DFQATT and CDR2 is SNEGSKA (reference sequence). The length of the CDR3 is 15 residues. Trimming removed 5 bases from V and 2 bases from J, with 16 bases in between. The CDR3 sequence is CSAPGGVEGNQPQHF. The CDR3 coding sequence is TGCAGTGCTCCCGGTGGAGTTGAGGGCAATCAGCCCCAGCATTTT.

The chain couples TRBV29-1 to TRBJ1-1; D ambiguous. From germline, CDR1 is SQVTM and CDR2 ANQGSEA. The CDR3 totals 14 residues. Trimming cost V 0 bases and J 5 bases, with 13 bases left between them. The CDR3 sequence: CSVEDGPSVTEAFF. The CDR3 DNA reads TGCAGCGTTGAAGACGGGCCGAGTGTAACTGAAGCTTTCTTT.

Concerning this clonotype itself: The junction departs from germline at one end; a sequencing error may be responsible. V and J are TRBV29-1 and TRBJ2-2; 14 bases are shared with TRBD2. Germline V gene data show CDR1 as SQVTM and CDR2 as ANQGSEA. The CDR3 is 17 amino acids. The CDR3 nucleotides read TGCATCGTTGTGCCCGGGACTAGCGGGAGTCGCGGCGGGGAGCTGTTTTTT. This codes for CIVVPGTSGSRGGELFF.

The chain is built from TRBV20-1 and TRBJ1-6, with TRBD1 as a possible D gene (5 bases). The CDR3 has 12 residues. V was shortened by 5 bases and J by 8 bases, with 10 bases between the two germline ends. Germline assignment: CDR1 DFQATT and CDR2 SNEGSKA (reference sequence). The CDR3 DNA sequence: TGCAGTGCTCTGCAGGGAGATTCACCCCTCCACTTT. Its translation: CSALQGDSPLHF.

The table lists this clonotype with a few counts. The CDR3 coding sequence is TGTGCCATCAGTACGACTAGCGGGAGTAACGAGCAGTACTTC. Translating it yields CAISTTSGSNEQYF. V usage is TRBV10-3 and J usage is TRBJ2-7; 12 nucleotides line up with TRBD2. This CDR3 comprises 14 residues. Germline V gene data show CDR1 as ENHRY and CDR2 as SYGVKD. Trimming cost V 5 bases and J 5 bases; bases outside gene matches: 4.

The chain has TRBV9 and TRBJ2-7; 7 bases align to TRBD1. Germline V gene lookup returns CDR1 SGDLS and CDR2 YYNGEE. J was trimmed by 2 bases and V by 3 bases; bases with no gene match: 5. The CDR3 length is 14 residues. CDR3 region: CASSADRAPYEQYF. CDR3 coding DNA: TGTGCCAGCAGCGCAGACAGGGCGCCCTACGAGCAGTACTTC.

This clonotype was seen many times. J is TRBJ1-5 and V is TRBV20-1; D might be TRBD1 (5 bases). Germline assignment: CDR1 DFQATT and CDR2 SNEGSKA (reference sequence). The CDR3 has 13 residues. V dropped 5 bases and J dropped 4 bases, with 12 bases sitting between them. The CDR3 spells CSASPGGNQPQHF. The CDR3 DNA follows: TGCAGTGCTTCTCCTGGGGGTAATCAGCCCCAGCATTTT.

The CDR3 here is CATSDLPASRTDTQYF. The CDR3 coding sequence is TGTGCCACCAGTGATTTGCCAGCCAGTAGAACAGATACGCAGTATTTT. The chain uses TRBV24-1 and TRBJ2-3; D unresolved. There are 16 residues in the CDR3. The V end lost 0 bases, the J end lost 3 bases, and 12 bases lay between the germline ends. Germline V CDR1 and CDR2: KGHDR, SFDVKD.

This clonotype was recorded many times. The genes are TRBV27 and TRBJ1-4; no reliable D call. The CDR3 is 14 amino acids. Per the germline V gene, CDR1 is MNHEY and CDR2 is SMNVEV (reference sequence). The V end was cut by 5 bases, the J end by 0 bases, with 7 bases between. In DNA form, the CDR3 reads TGTGCCAGCAGTCCGCAGGCAACTAATGAAAAACTGTTTTTT. Amino acid sequence: CASSPQATNEKLFF.

This clonotype has only a few counts. V is TRBV3-1 and J is TRBJ2-7; 7 bases fit TRBD2. The length of the CDR3 is 19 residues. J was trimmed by 4 bases and V by 3 bases; bases with no gene match: 21. Germline V gene data show CDR1 as LGHDT and CDR2 as YNNKEL (reference sequence). The CDR3 region has the DNA TGTGCCAGCAGCCAGCAAAGGCCCCAGGGTACGGGGGGAGGGTACGAGCAGTACTTC. Amino acids: CASSQQRPQGTGGGYEQYF.

In its sample, this clonotype was seen many times. The V gene is TRBV28, the J gene TRBJ1-1; 8 bases map to TRBD1. The CDR3 sequence is 12 residues long. V gave up 6 bases and J gave up 11 bases; unmatched junction bases: 8. CDR1 and CDR2 from the germline V gene are MDHEN and SYDVKM. CDR3: CASSSMDRVAFF. Here the CDR3 DNA reads TGTGCCAGCAGCTCCATGGACAGGGTGGCTTTCTTT.

The chain joins TRBV5-6 to TRBJ1-1; weak D call: TRBD1 (5 bases). The germline V gene has CDR1 SGHDT and CDR2 YYEEEE. This CDR3 contains 16 residues. Trimming cost V 0 bases and J 1 base, with 13 bases left between them. In DNA, the CDR3 is TGTGCCAGCAGCTTGGATCCAGGGTGGGAGAACACTGAAGCTTTCTTT. Translated, it gives CASSLDPGWENTEAFF.

The chain is built from TRBV7-9 and TRBJ2-7, with a weak D call TRBD1 (6 bases). Germline CDR1 reads SEHNR; CDR2 reads FQNEAQ (reference sequence). This CDR3 is built from 16 residues. V was cut by 8 bases and J by 0 bases, with 20 bases left in between. Written as DNA, the CDR3 is TGTGCCAGCTGGGGGCCCTCCGGGACCATCTCCTACGAGCAGTACTTC. Translating it yields CASWGPSGTISYEQYF.

Comment on this clonotype: This may be a read error, as it is one base from a much larger clone. The rearrangement uses TRBV6-5 and TRBJ2-7; D not certain. The germline V and J ends were trimmed by 0 bases and 7 bases, with 7 bases remaining between them. Germline V gene sequence: CDR1 MNHEY, CDR2 SVGAGI. CDR3 size: 12 residues. The chain's CDR3 is CASSYSGSEQYF. CDR3 sequence (DNA): TGTGCCAGCAGTTACTCTGGCAGTGAGCAGTACTTC.

Points on this clonotype: A read error may account for a junction end that differs from germline. The CDR3 sequence: CAGSHGRTGNQPQHF. DNA for the CDR3: TGTGCCGGCAGTCACGGAAGGACAGGGAATCAGCCCCAGCATTTT. This chain connects TRBV6-1 to TRBJ1-5, with 8 nucleotides matching TRBD1. This CDR3 has 15 residues. Germline V gives CDR1 MNHNS, CDR2 SASEGT.

This chain links TRBV7-9 with TRBJ2-2, with D possibly called TRBD1 or TRBD2 (5 bases each). This CDR3 is 16 amino acids long. With 0 bases removed from V and 5 bases from J, the gap between germline ends came to 13 bases. Per the germline V gene, CDR1 is SEHNR and CDR2 is FQNEAQ (reference sequence). CDR3 nucleotide sequence: TGTGCCAGCAGCTTAGCTACCGGGACGCTTACCGGGGAGCTGTTTTTT. Protein product: CASSLATGTLTGELFF.

This clonotype has just a few counts. The V and J genes are TRBV6-1 and TRBJ2-5, with TRBD2 matching 11 bases. Germline CDR1 reads MNHNS; CDR2 reads SASEGT. The CDR3 extends over 17 amino acids. V lost 5 bases to trimming and J lost 2 bases; unmatched junction nucleotides: 10. CDR3 nucleotide sequence: TGTGCCAGCAGTCTAGGAGAGACTAGCGGGACTCAAGAGACCCAGTACTTC. This sequence encodes CASSLGETSGTQETQYF.

This clonotype appeared many times. The genes are TRBV18 and TRBJ2-3; D is undetermined. Trimming pared 6 bases from V and 1 base from J, leaving 14 bases between. Germline V gene lookup returns CDR1 KGHSH and CDR2 LQKENI. The CDR3 sequence is 15 residues long. DNA for the CDR3: TGTGCCAGCTCCCGGCGGAGCGAGGGCACAGATACGCAGTATTTT. It yields the protein CASSRRSEGTDTQYF.

This clonotype was observed a few times. V and J are TRBV9 and TRBJ2-1; TRBD2 matches at 9 bases. The CDR3 runs 17 residues. CDR1 SGDLS and CDR2 YYNGEE come from the germline V gene. Trimming at V came to 0 bases and at J to 5 bases, leaving 9 bases not matched to a gene. CDR3 loop: CASSVVPSGIRDNEQFF. The CDR3 DNA reads TGTGCCAGCAGCGTAGTCCCTAGCGGGATTCGGGACAATGAGCAGTTCTTC.

Ten or more counts support this clonotype. The chain couples TRBV2 to TRBJ2-3, with 11 bases identical to TRBD2. Germline V gene data show CDR1 as SNHLY and CDR2 as FYNNEI. This CDR3 region has 13 residues. Trimming removed 7 bases from V and 9 bases from J; junction bases left unmatched: 6. DNA of the CDR3: TGTGCCAGCACCGAACTAGCGGGAGACACGCAGTATTTT. Its protein product is CASTELAGDTQYF.

This clonotype was found a few times. The chain couples TRBV10-3 to TRBJ2-3; D unresolved. The V and J ends lost 6 bases and 0 bases respectively, with 7 bases between them. Per germline, CDR1 ENHRY and CDR2 SYGVKD. The CDR3 has 13 amino acids. DNA for the CDR3: TGTGCCATCAGCCAGGACAGCACAGATACGCAGTATTTT. Protein: CAISQDSTDTQYF.

This chain uses TRBV5-1 with TRBJ1-3, with D maybe TRBD1 (5 bases). Between the trimmed V and J ends, which lost 0 bases and 7 bases, there was a span of 14 bases. CDR1 and CDR2 from the germline V gene are SGHRS and YFSETQ. The CDR3 sequence is 15 residues long. The CDR3 DNA reads TGCGCCAGCAGCTTGGCGGGGGGGTTGAGTAACACCATATATTTT. This encodes CASSLAGGLSNTIYF. The full variable domain, rest sourced from reference TRBV5-1 and TRBJ1-3, is KAGVTQTPRYLIKTRGQQVTLSCSPISGHRSVSWYQQTPGQGLQFLFEYFSETQRNKGNFPGRFSGRQFSNSRSEMNVSTLELGDSALYLCASSLAGGLSNTIYFGEGSWLTVV.

This clonotype was picked up many times. This sequence joins TRBV3-1 and TRBJ2-3; 11 nucleotides line up with TRBD2. This CDR3 region has 17 residues. J gave up 2 bases and V 0 bases, and 4 bases lay outside the gene matches. CDR1 is LGHDT, CDR2 YNNKEL, per germline (reference sequence). CDR3 in DNA: TGTGCCAGCAGCCAAGACGCTAGCGGGGGGCACACAGATACGCAGTATTTT. Amino acid sequence: CASSQDASGGHTDTQYF.

This clonotype was counted ten times or more. This rearrangement joins TRBV6-2 or TRBV6-3 to TRBJ2-1, with D tentatively TRBD2 (6 bases). The CDR3 is 14 residues long. Germline CDR1 and CDR2: MNHEY and SVGEGT. Trimming took off 0 bases at V and 6 bases at J, with 9 bases between the two ends. Here the CDR3 reads CASSYSKTSNEQFF. For the CDR3, the DNA is TGTGCCAGCAGTTACTCGAAGACTAGCAATGAGCAGTTCTTC.

The chain is built from TRBV19 and TRBJ2-1; 10 bases are a match to TRBD2. This CDR3 contains 14 residues. The germline V gene encodes CDR1 LNHDA and CDR2 SQIVND (reference sequence). Trimming cost V 5 bases and J 5 bases; bases outside gene matches: 3. The chain's CDR3 is CASSPSGSHNEQFF. The CDR3 coding sequence is TGTGCCAGTAGTCCTAGCGGGAGTCACAATGAGCAGTTCTTC.